This T cell receptor beta chain was profiled in a study of tumor and adjacent non-tumor tissue in lung cancer. Overall study: The cohort had about a dozen adenocarcinoma, a couple of squamous cell and 1 small cell patients. Overall study results and limits: In normal lung, the top 100 clones were significantly more dominant than in tumor. TCR diversity was significantly greater in tumor than normal lung tissue.

A modified ARM-PCR protocol with three rounds of nested PCR amplified TCRbeta. TCRdb redid the calling of the multiplex PCR reads with MiXCR, one entry per CDR3 protein. The data hold 90,000 to 100,000 distinct CDR3 sequences, with 75% to 85% observed a single time. The CDR3 consists of 12 residues. Between the trimmed V and J ends, which lost 2 bases and 6 bases, there was a span of 5 bases. RNA was extracted from bulk tissue without any cell sorting. Distant lung tissue was collected more than 3 cm away from the tumor edge. With respect to this clonotype: Antigen: not known.

The sample taken for sequencing was distant non-tumor lung tissue. The rearrangement joins TRBV12-3 or TRBV12-4 to TRBJ2-1, with D uncertain. The clonotype was recovered from a man aged 55-75 years with small cell lung cancer. As DNA, the CDR3 is TGTGCCAGCAGTTTACCAATCAATGAGCAGTTCTTC. Encoded protein: CASSLPINEQFF.